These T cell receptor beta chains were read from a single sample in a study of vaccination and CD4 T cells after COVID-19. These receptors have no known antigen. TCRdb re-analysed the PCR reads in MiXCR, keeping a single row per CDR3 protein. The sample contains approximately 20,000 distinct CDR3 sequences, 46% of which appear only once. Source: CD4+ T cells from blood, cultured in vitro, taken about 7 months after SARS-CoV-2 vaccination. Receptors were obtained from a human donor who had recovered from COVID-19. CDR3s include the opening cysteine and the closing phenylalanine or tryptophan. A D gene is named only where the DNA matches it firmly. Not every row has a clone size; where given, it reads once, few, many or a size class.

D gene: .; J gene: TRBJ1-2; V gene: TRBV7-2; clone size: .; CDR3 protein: CASSPLANYGYTF; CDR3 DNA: TGTGCCAGCAGCCCCTTAGCTAACTATGGCTACACCTTC
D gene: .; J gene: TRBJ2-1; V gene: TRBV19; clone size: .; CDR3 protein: CASTPADGPYNEQFF; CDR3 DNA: TGTGCCAGTACTCCCGCGGACGGACCCTACAATGAGCAGTTCTTC
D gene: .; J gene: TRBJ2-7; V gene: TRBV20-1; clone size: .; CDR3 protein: CSARAPGQTFYEQYF; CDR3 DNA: TGCAGTGCTAGAGCTCCGGGGCAAACTTTCTACGAGCAGTACTTC
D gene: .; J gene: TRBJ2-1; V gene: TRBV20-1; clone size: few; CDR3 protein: CSARDVGKGRASNEQFF; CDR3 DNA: TGCAGTGCTAGAGATGTAGGGAAGGGTCGGGCGAGCAATGAGCAGTTCTTC
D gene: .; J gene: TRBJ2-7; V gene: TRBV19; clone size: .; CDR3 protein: CASSNRQGGEQYF; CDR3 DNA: TGTGCCAGTAGTAATCGGCAGGGTGGCGAGCAGTACTTC
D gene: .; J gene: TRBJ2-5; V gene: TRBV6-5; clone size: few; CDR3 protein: CASSYSLVVGETQYF; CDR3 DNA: TGTGCCAGCAGTTACTCACTAGTTGTGGGGGAGACCCAGTACTTC
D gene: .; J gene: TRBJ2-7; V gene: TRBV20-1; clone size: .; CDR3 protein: CSARDTGTYSYEQYF; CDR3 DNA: TGCAGTGCTAGAGACACCGGGACTTACTCCTACGAGCAGTACTTC
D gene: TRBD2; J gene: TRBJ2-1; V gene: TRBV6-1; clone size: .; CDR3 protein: CASSDRTSGRATDEQFF; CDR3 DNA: TGTGCCAGCAGTGATCGGACTAGCGGGAGGGCCACAGATGAGCAGTTCTTC
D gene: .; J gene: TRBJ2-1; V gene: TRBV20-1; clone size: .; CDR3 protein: CSAKEREGRTSTYNEQFF; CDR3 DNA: TGCAGTGCTAAAGAAAGGGAAGGGCGGACTTCTACCTACAATGAGCAGTTCTTC
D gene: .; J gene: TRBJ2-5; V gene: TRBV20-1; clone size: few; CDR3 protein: CSARGGSASQYF; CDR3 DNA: TGCAGTGCTAGAGGTGGTTCGGCGTCCCAGTACTTC
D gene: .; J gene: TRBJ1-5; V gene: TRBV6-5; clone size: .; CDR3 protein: CASSYSGPGRQPQHF; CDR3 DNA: TGTGCCAGCAGTTACTCGGGGCCAGGGCGGCAGCCCCAGCATTTT
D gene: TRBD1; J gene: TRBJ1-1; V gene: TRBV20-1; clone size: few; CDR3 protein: CSARWDGQGAPEAFF; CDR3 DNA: TGCAGTGCTAGATGGGACGGACAGGGGGCCCCTGAAGCTTTCTTT
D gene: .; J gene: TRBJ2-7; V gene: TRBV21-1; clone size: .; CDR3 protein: CASRSDRGHYEQYF; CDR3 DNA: TGTGCCAGCCGGTCGGACAGGGGGCATTACGAGCAGTACTTC
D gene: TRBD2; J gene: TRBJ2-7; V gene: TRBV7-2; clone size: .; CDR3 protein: CASSSLGIAGSYEQYF; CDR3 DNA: TGTGCCAGCAGCAGCTTAGGTATAGCGGGATCCTACGAGCAGTACTTC
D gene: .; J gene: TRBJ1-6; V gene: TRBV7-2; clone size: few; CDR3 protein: CASSFMADPPPAPLHF; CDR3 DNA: TGTGCCAGCAGCTTCATGGCAGATCCCCCCCCAGCACCCCTCCACTTT
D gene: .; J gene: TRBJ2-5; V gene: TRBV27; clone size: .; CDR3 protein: CASSDFGAEETQYF; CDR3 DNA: TGTGCCAGCAGCGACTTTGGGGCAGAAGAGACCCAGTACTTC
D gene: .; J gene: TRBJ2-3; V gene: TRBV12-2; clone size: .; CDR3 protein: CATPPRSDTDTQYF; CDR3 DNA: TGTGCAACCCCGCCCCGGTCAGACACAGATACGCAGTATTTT
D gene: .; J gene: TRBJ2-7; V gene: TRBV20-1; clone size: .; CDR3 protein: CSARAGAFHEQYF; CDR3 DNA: TGCAGTGCTAGAGCGGGAGCCTTCCACGAGCAGTACTTC
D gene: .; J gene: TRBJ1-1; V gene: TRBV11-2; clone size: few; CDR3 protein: CASSEMNTEAFF; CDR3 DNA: TGTGCCAGCAGCGAGATGAACACTGAAGCTTTCTTT
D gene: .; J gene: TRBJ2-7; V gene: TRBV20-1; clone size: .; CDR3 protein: CSALSRGLYEQYF; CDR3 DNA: TGCAGTGCTCTTAGTCGGGGGCTTTACGAGCAGTACTTC
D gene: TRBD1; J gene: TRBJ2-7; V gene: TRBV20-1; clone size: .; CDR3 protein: CSAWTGRAYEQYF; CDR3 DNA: TGCAGTGCTTGGACAGGGCGGGCCTACGAGCAGTACTTC
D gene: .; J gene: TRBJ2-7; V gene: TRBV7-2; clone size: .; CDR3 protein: CASSPRGGTIVQYF; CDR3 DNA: TGTGCCAGCAGTCCCAGGGGGGGGACTATCGTGCAGTACTTC
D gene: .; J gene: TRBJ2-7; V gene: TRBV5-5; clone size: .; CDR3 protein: CASSLVLGEREQYF; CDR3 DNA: TGTGCCAGCAGCTTGGTTCTAGGGGAGCGCGAGCAGTACTTC
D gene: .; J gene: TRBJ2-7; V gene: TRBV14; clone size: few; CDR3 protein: CASSPKGSRKYF; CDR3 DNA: TGTGCCAGCAGCCCCAAAGGTTCTAGGAAGTACTTC
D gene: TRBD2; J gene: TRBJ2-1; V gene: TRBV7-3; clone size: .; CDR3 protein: CASSQTSGSLNEQFF; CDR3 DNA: TGTGCCAGCAGTCAGACTAGCGGGAGTTTGAATGAGCAGTTCTTC
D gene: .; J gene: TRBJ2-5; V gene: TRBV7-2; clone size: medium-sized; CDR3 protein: CASSLVAASETQYF; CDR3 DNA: TGTGCCAGCAGCTTAGTCGCGGCATCAGAGACCCAGTACTTC
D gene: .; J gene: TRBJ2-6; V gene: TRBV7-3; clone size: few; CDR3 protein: CASSPTNSGANVLTF; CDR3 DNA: TGTGCCAGCAGCCCAACAAACTCTGGGGCCAACGTCCTGACTTTC
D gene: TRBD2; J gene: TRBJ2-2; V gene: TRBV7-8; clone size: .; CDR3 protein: CASSTGLVRGELFF; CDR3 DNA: TGTGCCAGCAGCACGGGACTAGTCCGCGGGGAGCTGTTTTTT
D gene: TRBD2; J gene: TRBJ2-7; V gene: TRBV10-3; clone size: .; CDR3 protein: CAISAPKAGAAYEQYF; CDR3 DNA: TGTGCCATCAGTGCCCCAAAAGCGGGAGCAGCCTACGAGCAGTACTTC
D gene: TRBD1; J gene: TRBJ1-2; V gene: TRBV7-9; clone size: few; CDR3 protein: CASSMGTGNNYGYTF; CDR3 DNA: TGTGCCAGCAGCATGGGGACAGGCAACAACTATGGCTACACCTTC
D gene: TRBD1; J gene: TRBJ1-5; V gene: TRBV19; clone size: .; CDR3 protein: CASSKQGMDQPQHF; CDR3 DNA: TGTGCCAGTAGTAAACAGGGGATGGATCAGCCCCAGCATTTT
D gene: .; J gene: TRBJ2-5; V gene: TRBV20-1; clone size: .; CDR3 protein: CSASKRLQETQYF; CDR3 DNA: TGCAGTGCTAGTAAGCGGCTCCAAGAGACCCAGTACTTC
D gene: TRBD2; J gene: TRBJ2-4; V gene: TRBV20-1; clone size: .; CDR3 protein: CSADVAGGPVAKNIQYF; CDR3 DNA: TGCAGTGCTGACGTAGCGGGAGGCCCCGTAGCCAAAAACATTCAGTACTTC
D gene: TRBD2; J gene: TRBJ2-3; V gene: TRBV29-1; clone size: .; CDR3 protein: CSVDSGGTDTQYF; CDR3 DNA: TGCAGCGTGGATAGCGGGGGCACAGATACGCAGTATTTT
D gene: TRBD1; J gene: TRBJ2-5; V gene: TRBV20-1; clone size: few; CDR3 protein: CSTGQGETQYF; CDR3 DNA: TGCAGTACAGGACAGGGAGAGACCCAGTACTTC
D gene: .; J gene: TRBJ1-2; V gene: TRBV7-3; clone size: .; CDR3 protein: CASSYGPDYGYTF; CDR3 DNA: TGTGCCAGCAGCTATGGACCTGACTATGGCTACACCTTC
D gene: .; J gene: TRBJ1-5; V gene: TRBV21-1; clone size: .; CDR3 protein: CASSKVGRGEIGSNQPQHF; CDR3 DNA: TGTGCCAGCAGCAAAGTTGGGAGGGGGGAAATAGGTAGCAATCAGCCCCAGCATTTT
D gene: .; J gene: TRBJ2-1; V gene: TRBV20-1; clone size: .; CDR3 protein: CSARDLSGTVYNEQFF; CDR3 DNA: TGCAGTGCTAGAGATCTTAGCGGGACAGTTTACAATGAGCAGTTCTTC
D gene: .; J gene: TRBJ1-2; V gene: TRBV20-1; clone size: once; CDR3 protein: CSAPRDRDWYGYTF; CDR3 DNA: TGCAGTGCCCCCCGAGACCGAGATTGGTATGGCTACACCTTC